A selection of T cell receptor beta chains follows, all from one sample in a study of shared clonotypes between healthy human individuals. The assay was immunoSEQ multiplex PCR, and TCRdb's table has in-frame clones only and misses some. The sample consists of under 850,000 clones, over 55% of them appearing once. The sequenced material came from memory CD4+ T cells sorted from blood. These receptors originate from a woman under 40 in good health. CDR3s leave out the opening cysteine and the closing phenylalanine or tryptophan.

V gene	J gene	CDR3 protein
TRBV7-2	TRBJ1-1	ASSTRTGGTEAF
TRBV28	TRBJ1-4	ASSLRDVWNEKLF
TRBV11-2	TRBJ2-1	ASSLVLRTSGYNEQF
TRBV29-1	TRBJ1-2	SVADSNYGYT
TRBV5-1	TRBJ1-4	ASSLQGLNEKLF
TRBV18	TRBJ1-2	ASSPAFDGYT
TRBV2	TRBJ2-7	ASSTPGTGVWEQY
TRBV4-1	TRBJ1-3	ASSQASIGANRNTIY
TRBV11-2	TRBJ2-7	ASSTISGTRLYEQY
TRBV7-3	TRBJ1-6	ASSWGLSYNSPLH
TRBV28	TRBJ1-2	ASSRHNYGYT
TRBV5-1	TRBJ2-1	ATSTGTSGNEQF
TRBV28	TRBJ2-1	ASVGWDEQF
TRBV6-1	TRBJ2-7	ASRGLAGDHEQY
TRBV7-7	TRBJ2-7	ASSSDGGTEQY
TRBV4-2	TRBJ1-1	ASTRAWTPTEAF
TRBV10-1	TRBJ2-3	ASSELSTDTQY
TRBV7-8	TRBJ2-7	ASSLKRERVSEQY
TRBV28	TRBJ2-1	ASSPSGRAYEQF
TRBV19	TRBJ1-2	ASSRNSYYGYT
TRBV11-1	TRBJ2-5	ASSRQGGNQETQY
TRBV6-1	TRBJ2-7	ASSGGTSGRGYEQY
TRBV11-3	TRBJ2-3	ASSLSDTDTQY
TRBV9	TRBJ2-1	ASSLTSGSLDEQF
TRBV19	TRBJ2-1	ASSPSVGGGAYNEQF
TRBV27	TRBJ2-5	ASSLHNQETQY
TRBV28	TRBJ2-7	ASSSSKQEQY
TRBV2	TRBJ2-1	ASRGQGNPNEQF
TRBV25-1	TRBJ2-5	ASSDAGRGQTQY
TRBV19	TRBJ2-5	ASSEGRTQY
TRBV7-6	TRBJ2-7	ASSAGQGGPGEQY
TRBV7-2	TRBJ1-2	ASSLDSQGLGGYT
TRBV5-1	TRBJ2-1	ASSPDSSLYNEQF
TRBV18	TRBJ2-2	ASSPNREGAGLF
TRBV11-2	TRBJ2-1	ASSPTGYNEQF
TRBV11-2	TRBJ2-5	ASSLVLYRGQETQY
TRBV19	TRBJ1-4	ASRPDWTNYEKLF
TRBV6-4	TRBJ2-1	ASSDTGGAFNEQF
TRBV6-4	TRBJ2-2	ASSYAGGAIGELF
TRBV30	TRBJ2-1	AWRGGGGFRYNEQF
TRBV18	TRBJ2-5	ASSPTADHRETQY